Listed below are T cell receptor beta chains from one sample, sequenced in a study of blood T cell repertoires in COVID-19. Some clones are missing from TCRdb's copy, which holds only in-frame ones; the method was immunoSEQ multiplex PCR. The data contain tens of thousands of clones, approximately 89% of them singletons. The sample consisted of peripheral blood. These receptors were taken from a human donor with active COVID-19. The donor label of this sample is uncertain. Each CDR3 is given without its conserved first and last residue.

v_gene: TRBV6-6; j_gene: TRBJ2-7; CDR3aa: ASSYSNGANYEQY
v_gene: TRBV6-5; j_gene: TRBJ2-3; CDR3aa: ANSAGGSTDTQY
v_gene: TRBV28; j_gene: TRBJ1-3; CDR3aa: ASQGQGSGNTIY
v_gene: TRBV7-2; j_gene: TRBJ1-1; CDR3aa: ASSLFGPQGEAF
v_gene: TRBV28; j_gene: TRBJ2-1; CDR3aa: ASTLGGAYEQF
v_gene: TRBV30; j_gene: TRBJ1-1; CDR3aa: AWAVQMNTEAF
v_gene: TRBV5-4; j_gene: TRBJ2-7; CDR3aa: ASGLAGTYEQY
v_gene: TRBV7-2; j_gene: TRBJ1-5; CDR3aa: ASSRLARNQPQH
v_gene: TRBV5-1; j_gene: TRBJ1-1; CDR3aa: ASSWNRVVDTEAF
v_gene: TRBV5-5; j_gene: TRBJ1-5; CDR3aa: ASSHTGDNQPQH
v_gene: TRBV7-2; j_gene: TRBJ2-1; CDR3aa: ASSLWASDNEQF
v_gene: TRBV28; j_gene: TRBJ1-5; CDR3aa: ASSLGDRGGQPQH
v_gene: TRBV7-3; j_gene: TRBJ2-3; CDR3aa: ASSSRPQGRTDTQY
v_gene: TRBV28; j_gene: TRBJ1-1; CDR3aa: ASSLVARENTEAF
v_gene: TRBV11-3; j_gene: TRBJ2-5; CDR3aa: ASSPGPQETQY
v_gene: TRBV10-3; j_gene: TRBJ1-2; CDR3aa: AISESRQSPGYT
v_gene: TRBV19; j_gene: TRBJ1-2; CDR3aa: ASTSSGALNYGYT
v_gene: TRBV6-5; j_gene: TRBJ1-4; CDR3aa: ASNRGRREKLF
v_gene: TRBV12-3/TRBV12-4; j_gene: TRBJ2-2; CDR3aa: ASSLLNTGELF
v_gene: TRBV24-1; j_gene: TRBJ2-1; CDR3aa: ATSEALAGVNEQF
v_gene: TRBV19; j_gene: TRBJ1-5; CDR3aa: ASSTGSGRTNQPQH
v_gene: TRBV29-1; j_gene: TRBJ1-1; CDR3aa: SVGTARGEAF
v_gene: TRBV6-5; j_gene: TRBJ1-1; CDR3aa: ASNHRGEVTEAF
v_gene: TRBV27; j_gene: TRBJ1-2; CDR3aa: ASSSRTHYGYT
v_gene: TRBV2; j_gene: TRBJ2-7; CDR3aa: ASSELELDEQY
v_gene: TRBV10-3; j_gene: TRBJ1-6; CDR3aa: AISESDRGVKTLH
v_gene: TRBV5-1; j_gene: TRBJ2-5; CDR3aa: ASSTLARETQY
v_gene: TRBV7-3; j_gene: TRBJ2-5; CDR3aa: ASSLRPQETQY
v_gene: TRBV7-3; j_gene: TRBJ2-1; CDR3aa: ASSLAGGRYEQF
v_gene: TRBV7-9; j_gene: TRBJ1-4; CDR3aa: ASSLGDRGQSEKLF
v_gene: TRBV3-1/TRBV3-2; j_gene: TRBJ2-2; CDR3aa: ASSQPPDRAPWSGELF
v_gene: TRBV6-4; j_gene: TRBJ2-2; CDR3aa: ASSDSVTGELF
v_gene: TRBV28; j_gene: TRBJ2-3; CDR3aa: ASSPPGLTDTQY
v_gene: TRBV5-1; j_gene: TRBJ2-3; CDR3aa: ASSLGSSGTDTQY
v_gene: TRBV5-4; j_gene: TRBJ2-7; CDR3aa: ASSSGLAYEQY
v_gene: TRBV6-6; j_gene: TRBJ2-1; CDR3aa: ASSSPLFHEQF
v_gene: TRBV5-4; j_gene: TRBJ1-5; CDR3aa: ASSLGPRDNQPQH
v_gene: TRBV5-6; j_gene: TRBJ1-1; CDR3aa: ASSSVKTEAF
v_gene: TRBV7-2; j_gene: TRBJ1-1; CDR3aa: ASSLSGAGGEAF
v_gene: TRBV6-5; j_gene: TRBJ2-7; CDR3aa: ASIADTTREQY
v_gene: TRBV7-2; j_gene: TRBJ1-5; CDR3aa: ASSFSWGKGNQPQH
v_gene: TRBV2; j_gene: TRBJ2-3; CDR3aa: ASQQGAGGTDTQY
v_gene: TRBV12-3/TRBV12-4; j_gene: TRBJ1-1; CDR3aa: ASSFSGAAEAF
v_gene: TRBV19; j_gene: TRBJ1-5; CDR3aa: ASSIDFRKNSNQPQH
v_gene: TRBV6-5; j_gene: TRBJ2-7; CDR3aa: ASSQYVTGHTEQY
v_gene: TRBV7-2; j_gene: TRBJ2-5; CDR3aa: ASSLAGAGETQY
v_gene: TRBV18; j_gene: TRBJ1-3; CDR3aa: ASSPPRQGSSGNTIY
v_gene: TRBV11-2; j_gene: TRBJ2-7; CDR3aa: ASSLGTEQY
v_gene: TRBV4-3; j_gene: TRBJ2-5; CDR3aa: ASSQEPSGFETQY